The entry below gives a single T cell receptor (beta chain) sequence along with its context. Its antigen is still unknown. The sample originates from a study of cytomegalovirus exposure and HLA in healthy donors. Study observations and caveats: Further analysis, carried out later, found HLA-associated TCR beta chains more clonally expanded than equally common other chains.

Trimming removed 8 bases from V and 1 base from J; junction bases left unmatched: 7. The CDR3 contains 14 residues. Looked up from germline, CDR1 is MNHEY and CDR2 is SVGAGI. The primer mix had 60 Vbeta and 13 Jbeta primers. The repertoire was sequenced with immunoSEQ multiplex PCR; TCRdb's copy has only in-frame clones and lacks some. The specimen's table records around 200,000 clones. The chain carries TRBV6-5 and TRBJ1-1; 7 bases align to TRBD1. What was sequenced was PBMCs. This TCR came from a woman aged 25 to 39 in good health and CMV-seropositive. The CDR3 spells CASPTGQRNTEAFF. The DNA for the CDR3 is TGTGCCAGCCCGACAGGGCAGCGGAACACTGAAGCTTTCTTT.